This T cell receptor (beta chain) was observed in a study of identical twins. The ends were cut back, 5 bases at V and 1 base at J, with 17 bases in the middle. Germline V CDR1 and CDR2: MDHEN, SYDVKM. The CDR3 length is 16 residues. TCRdb recomputed calls from the 5' RACE reads with MiXCR, one row per CDR3 protein. The sample yields roughly 230,000 distinct CDR3 sequences, approximately 8.3% seen once. Another study also made use of these data, one on yellow fever vaccine responses in identical twins.

Sequencing was done on a sample of CD8+ T cells sorted from blood. V gene TRBV28 combines with J gene TRBJ2-5; D is uncertain. The sequence derives from a woman between 18 and 29 years old in good health. CDR3 in amino acids: CASSTRHSSFQETQYF. The CDR3 coding sequence is TGTGCCAGCAGTACCAGACACTCATCCTTCCAAGAGACCCAGTACTTC.